Listed below are T cell receptor beta chains from one sample, sequenced in a study of cytotoxic CD8 clonotypes in ibrutinib-treated CLL. Here immunoSEQ multiplex PCR was the method, and the copy in TCRdb shows in-frame clones only, minus some. The sample records 100,000 to 150,000 clones, approximately 83% being singletons. This sample comprised PBMCs, obtained after 24 months of ibrutinib treatment. These receptors were collected from a human donor with chronic lymphocytic leukemia. Each CDR3 is given with its conserved first and last residue. The D gene is left open where the match is weak. Clone size appears in some rows only: once, few, many, or a class for an expanded clone.

TRBJ2-5 | TRBV7-9 | - | - | TGTGCCAGCAGCTCCCCCGGAGGCCTAGAGACCCAGTACTTC | CASSSPGGLETQYF
TRBJ2-7 | TRBV20-1 | few | TRBD1 | TGCAGTGTAGGGACAGGATACGAGCAGTACTTC | CSVGTGYEQYF
TRBJ1-4 | TRBV19 | - | - | TGTGCCAGTAGCTTGGCAGCCCACCGAACTAATGAAAAACTGTTTTTT | CASSLAAHRTNEKLFF
TRBJ2-2 | TRBV6-5 | - | TRBD1 | TGTGCCAGCAGCCCGGGACAGGGGAGATCGGGGGAGCTGTTTTTT | CASSPGQGRSGELFF
TRBJ2-2 | TRBV6-5 | - | TRBD1 | TGTGCCACCCGACAGGGCGGGACCGGGGAGCTGTTTTTT | CATRQGGTGELFF
TRBJ2-5 | TRBV2 | - | TRBD2 | TGTGCCAGCAGTGTGGGGCCGCGGGAGGGCCGGATAGAGACCCAGTACTTC | CASSVGPREGRIETQYF
TRBJ1-1 | TRBV9 | few | - | TGTGCCAGCAGCGTAGTGGCAGGGGCCGGGATTGAAGCTTTCTTT | CASSVVAGAGIEAFF
TRBJ2-2 | TRBV7-2 | - | - | TGTGCCAGCAGCCTCTATGGCGGGATCGGGGGGGAGCTGTTTTTT | CASSLYGGIGGELFF
TRBJ1-3 | TRBV29-1 | - | - | TGCAGCGTCGAACTTTCTGGAAACACCATATATTTT | CSVELSGNTIYF
TRBJ1-5 | TRBV6-1 | few | - | TGTGCCAGCAGTGAAATCGTGGGCCTAAGCAATCAGCCCCAGCATTTT | CASSEIVGLSNQPQHF
TRBJ1-5 | TRBV27 | - | - | TGTGCCAGCAGTCCGAACGTCTTGGGCAATCAGCCCCAGCATTTT | CASSPNVLGNQPQHF
TRBJ2-5 | TRBV5-4 | - | - | TGTGCCAGCAGCGCGAGTCCAGGGTCGGAGCGAGAGACCCAGTACTTC | CASSASPGSERETQYF
TRBJ1-2 | TRBV30 | - | TRBD1 | TGTGCCCGAGGGACAGGGAATAACTATGGCTACACCTTC | CARGTGNNYGYTF
TRBJ2-2 | TRBV11-1 | - | - | TGTGCCAGCAGCTTGGAAAACACCGGGGAGCTGTTTTTT | CASSLENTGELFF
TRBJ1-2 | TRBV4-3 | - | TRBD1 | TGCGCCAGCAGCCAAGTCCGGACAGGGAGTTATGGCTACACCTTC | CASSQVRTGSYGYTF
TRBJ2-1 | TRBV10-3 | - | TRBD2 | TGTGCCATCAGGTCCGGGACTAGCGAGAATGAGCAGTTCTTC | CAIRSGTSENEQFF